The sequence of this T cell receptor (beta chain) was determined in a study of control samples from healthy donors and cancer patients. Repertoires were generated with immunoSEQ multiplex PCR, while TCRdb's copy carries only in-frame clones and drops some. The sample includes 100,000 to 150,000 clones, roughly 87% of them seen just once. Germline V gives CDR1 KGHSH, CDR2 LQKENI. The CDR3 runs to 19 residues. The ends lost 5 bases at V and 7 bases at J; junction bases unmatched: 19. This receptor was taken from a man aged 40-49 years in good health. The rearrangement joins TRBV18 to TRBJ2-1; TRBD1 agrees at 11 bases. Material: blood. The CDR3 coding sequence is TGTGCCAGCTCATCCCTGTTCACCCCCGGGACAGGGGGTTGGAATGAGCAGTTCTTC. As protein: CASSSLFTPGTGGWNEQFF.